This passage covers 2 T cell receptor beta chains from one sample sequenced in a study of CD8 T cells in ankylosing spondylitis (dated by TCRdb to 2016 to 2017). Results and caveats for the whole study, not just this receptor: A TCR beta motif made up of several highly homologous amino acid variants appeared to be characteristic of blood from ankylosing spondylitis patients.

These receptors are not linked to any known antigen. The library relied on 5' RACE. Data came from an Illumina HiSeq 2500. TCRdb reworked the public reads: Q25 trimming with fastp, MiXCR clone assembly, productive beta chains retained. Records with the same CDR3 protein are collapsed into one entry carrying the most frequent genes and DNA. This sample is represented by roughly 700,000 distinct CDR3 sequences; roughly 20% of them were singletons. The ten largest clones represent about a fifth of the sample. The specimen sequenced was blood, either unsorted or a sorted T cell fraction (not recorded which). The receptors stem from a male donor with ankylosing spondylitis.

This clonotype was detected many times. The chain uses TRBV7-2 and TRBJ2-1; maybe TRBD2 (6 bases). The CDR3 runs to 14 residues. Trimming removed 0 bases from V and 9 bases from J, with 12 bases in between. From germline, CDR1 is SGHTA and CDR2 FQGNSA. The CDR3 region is CASSLALRGTEQFF. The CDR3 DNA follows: TGTGCCAGCAGCTTAGCTTTGCGGGGTACTGAGCAGTTCTTC.

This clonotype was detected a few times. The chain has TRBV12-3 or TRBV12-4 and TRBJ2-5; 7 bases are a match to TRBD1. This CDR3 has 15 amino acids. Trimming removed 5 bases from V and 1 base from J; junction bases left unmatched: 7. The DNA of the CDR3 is TGTGCCAGCAGTCAAGGGGACAGAGGCCAAGAGACCCAGTACTTC. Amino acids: CASSQGDRGQETQYF.